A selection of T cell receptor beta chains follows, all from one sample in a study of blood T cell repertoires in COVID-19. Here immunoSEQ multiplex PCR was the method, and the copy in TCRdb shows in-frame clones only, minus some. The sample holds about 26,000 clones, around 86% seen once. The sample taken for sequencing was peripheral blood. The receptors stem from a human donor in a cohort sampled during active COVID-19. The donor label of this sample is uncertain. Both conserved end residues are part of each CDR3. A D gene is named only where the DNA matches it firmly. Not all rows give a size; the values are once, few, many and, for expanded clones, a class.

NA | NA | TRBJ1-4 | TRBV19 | TGTGCCAGTAGTAAGGGGACTGACTTCAAACTGTTTTTT | CASSKGTDFKLFF
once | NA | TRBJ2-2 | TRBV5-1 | TGCGCCAGCAGCTTGGAAGCGGAGAACACCGGGGAGCTGTTTTTT | CASSLEAENTGELFF
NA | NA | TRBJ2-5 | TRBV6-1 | TGTGCCAGCAGTGAAGGCGGTTGGGAGACCCAGTACTTC | CASSEGGWETQYF
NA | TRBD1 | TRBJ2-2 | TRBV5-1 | TGCGCCAGCAGCTTTAACTACGAACAGGGGAAGGCCGGGGAGCTGTTTTTT | CASSFNYEQGKAGELFF
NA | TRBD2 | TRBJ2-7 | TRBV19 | TGTGCCAGTAGCAACCTAGCGGGGGGGCCGGGATTGTACGAGCAGTACTTC | CASSNLAGGPGLYEQYF
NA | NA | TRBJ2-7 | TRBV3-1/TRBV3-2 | TGTGCCAGCAGCCAAAACGAGGGAACCGGGGGCGAGCAGTACTTC | CASSQNEGTGGEQYF
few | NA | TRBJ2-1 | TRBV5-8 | TGTGCCAGCAGCTTGGAGGGGAAATCCTACAATGAGCAGTTCTTC | CASSLEGKSYNEQFF
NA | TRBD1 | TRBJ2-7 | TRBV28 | TGTGCCAGCAGTTTTAGGGGGCCCCGCTCCTACGAGCAGTACTTC | CASSFRGPRSYEQYF
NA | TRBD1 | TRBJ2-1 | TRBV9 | TGTGCCAGCAGCGTAGAGCCCGGGACAGGGGGAAACAATGAGCAGTTCTTC | CASSVEPGTGGNNEQFF
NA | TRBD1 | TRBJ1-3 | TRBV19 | TGTGCCAGTAGTGTAACAGGGGCTGGCGGAAACACCATATATTTT | CASSVTGAGGNTIYF
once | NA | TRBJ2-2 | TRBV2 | TGTGCCAGCAGTGTTGGGCAGAACACCGGGGAGCTGTTTTTT | CASSVGQNTGELFF
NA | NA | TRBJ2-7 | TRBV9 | TGTGCCAGCAGCCCTTACCCGGGCTACGAGCAGTACTTC | CASSPYPGYEQYF
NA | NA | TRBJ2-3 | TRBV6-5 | TGTGCCAGCAGTTACTCAGGGACTAGCACAGATACGCAGTATTTT | CASSYSGTSTDTQYF
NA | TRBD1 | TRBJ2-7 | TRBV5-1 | TGCGCCAGCAGCCCCCGGACAGGGGGAGTTTTCGAGCAGTACTTC | CASSPRTGGVFEQYF
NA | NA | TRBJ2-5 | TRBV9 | TGTGCCAGCAGCGTAAGGGCAGGGAAAGGAGAGACCCAGTACTTC | CASSVRAGKGETQYF
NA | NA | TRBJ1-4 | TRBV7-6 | TGTGCCAGCAGCCCAGATCTTAGGGGGGAAAAACTGTTTTTT | CASSPDLRGEKLFF
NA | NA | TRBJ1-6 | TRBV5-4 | TGTGCCAGCAGCCTTCCCGGGCAGCGGAATTCACCCCTCCACTTT | CASSLPGQRNSPLHF
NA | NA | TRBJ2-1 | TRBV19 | TGTGCCAGTAGCCCACCTCTGGGCGACCCCTACAATGAGCAGTTCTTC | CASSPPLGDPYNEQFF
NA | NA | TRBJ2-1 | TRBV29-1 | TGCAGCGTTGAGATTCGGCCCGGTGGAGACAATGAGCAGTTCTTC | CSVEIRPGGDNEQFF
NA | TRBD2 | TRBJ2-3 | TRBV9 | TGTGCCAGCAGCGTAGATGCTAGCGGGGGATCAAGTGGGGATACGCAGTATTTT | CASSVDASGGSSGDTQYF
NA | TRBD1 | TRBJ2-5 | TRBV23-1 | TGCGCCAGCAGTCTTCCTAGGCGTAAAGGACAGGGGGCAAAGACCCAGTACTTC | CASSLPRRKGQGAKTQYF
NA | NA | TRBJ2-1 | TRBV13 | TGTGCCAGCAGACCCGGTACGGATGAGCAGTTCTTC | CASRPGTDEQFF
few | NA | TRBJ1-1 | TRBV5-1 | TGCGCCAGCAGCTTGGCGGGGGTCCTTGGATTTCCCTCTACTGAAGCTTTCTTT | CASSLAGVLGFPSTEAFF
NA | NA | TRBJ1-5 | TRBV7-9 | TGTGCCAGCAGCCCAGGAACAGACGGGGCCCAGCATTTT | CASSPGTDGAQHF
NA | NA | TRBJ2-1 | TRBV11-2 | TGTGCCAGCAGCCTATCCAATGAGCAGTTCTTC | CASSLSNEQFF
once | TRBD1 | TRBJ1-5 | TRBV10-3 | TGTGCCATCAGTCAGGGGGCGGATCAGCCCCAGCATTTT | CAISQGADQPQHF
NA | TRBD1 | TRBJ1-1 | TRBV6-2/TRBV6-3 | TGTGCCAGCAGTTTCACAGGGGCGAACACTGAAGCTTTCTTT | CASSFTGANTEAFF
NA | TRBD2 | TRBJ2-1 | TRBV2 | TGTGCCAGCAACCTAGCGGGGCCGTACAATGAGCAGTTCTTC | CASNLAGPYNEQFF
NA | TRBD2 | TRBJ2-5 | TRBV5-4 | TGTGCCAGCAGCCGGACTAGCGGGGGGGCGGAGACCCAGTACTTC | CASSRTSGGAETQYF
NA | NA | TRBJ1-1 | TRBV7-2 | TGTGCCAGCAGCTTATTCACAGGGCCCACTGAAGCTTTCTTT | CASSLFTGPTEAFF
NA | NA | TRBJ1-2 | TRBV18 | TGTGCCAGCTCACCAGAGGTAGGATCCAACTATGGCTACACCTTC | CASSPEVGSNYGYTF
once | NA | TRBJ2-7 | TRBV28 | TGTGCCAGCGGGCGACAGCATTCCTACGAGCAGTACTTC | CASGRQHSYEQYF
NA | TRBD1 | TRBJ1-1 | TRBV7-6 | TGTGCCAGCAGCTCGACCCAGGGGGCGAACACTGAAGCTTTCTTT | CASSSTQGANTEAFF
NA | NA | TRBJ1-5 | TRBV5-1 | TGCGCCAGCAGCCTTAACGCCGCTACAGATTCTCACAGTCAGCCCCAGCATTTT | CASSLNAATDSHSQPQHF
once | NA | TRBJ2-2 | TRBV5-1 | TGCGCCAGCAGCTTTACTGACAGCCCTCGGATGGCCGGGGAGCTGTTTTTT | CASSFTDSPRMAGELFF
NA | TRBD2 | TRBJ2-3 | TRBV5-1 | TGCGCCAGCAGCTCCATAGCGGGACGGGCCGTAGATACGCAGTATTTT | CASSSIAGRAVDTQYF
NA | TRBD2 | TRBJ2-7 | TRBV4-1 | TGCGCCAGCAGCCAACGGACTAGCGGGGGTCGCGAGCAGTACTTC | CASSQRTSGGREQYF
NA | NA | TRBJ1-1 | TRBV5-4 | TGTGCCAGCAGTCCCTCAGCGACAGGTATGAACACTGAAGCTTTCTTT | CASSPSATGMNTEAFF
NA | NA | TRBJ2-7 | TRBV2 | TGTGCCAGCACTCCCGGGAAGGGCGCCTACGAGCAGTACTTC | CASTPGKGAYEQYF
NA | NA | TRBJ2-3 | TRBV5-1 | TGCGCCAGCAGCCTGGCTGCGGGGAGCACAGATACGCAGTATTTT | CASSLAAGSTDTQYF